This T cell receptor beta chain is drawn from a study of T cell responses to AZD1222 COVID-19 vaccine. Across the whole study: Recipients boosted at about 4 weeks or about 12 weeks are pooled.

Sequencing was performed with immunoSEQ multiplex PCR; in TCRdb, only in-frame clones are kept and a portion is missing. The sample lists about 150,000 clones, around 94% occurring once. CDR1 and CDR2 (germline): SQVTM, ANQGSEA. With 5 bases removed from V and 4 bases from J, the gap between germline ends came to 32 bases. The CDR3 contains 19 residues. Comment on this clone: Its matching antigen is unknown.

The study, taken as a whole, reports: Two AZD1222 administrations were followed by greater Spike-specific TCR breadth and depth. Donors skewed white British and female; clonal diversity was possibly underestimated. Nearly half of the spike-specific TCRs reportedly recognize variant regions that carry no mutations.

This TCR derives from an adult in good health. The source material was peripheral blood, sampled on day 0 of AZD1222 vaccination. The chain employs TRBV29-1 and TRBJ1-1, with D possibly matching TRBD1 (5 bases). CDR3 amino acids: CSVRGSGTLTGGVTTEAFF. In DNA form, the CDR3 reads TGCAGCGTTCGGGGAAGTGGAACTCTTACAGGTGGGGTGACCACTGAAGCTTTCTTT.